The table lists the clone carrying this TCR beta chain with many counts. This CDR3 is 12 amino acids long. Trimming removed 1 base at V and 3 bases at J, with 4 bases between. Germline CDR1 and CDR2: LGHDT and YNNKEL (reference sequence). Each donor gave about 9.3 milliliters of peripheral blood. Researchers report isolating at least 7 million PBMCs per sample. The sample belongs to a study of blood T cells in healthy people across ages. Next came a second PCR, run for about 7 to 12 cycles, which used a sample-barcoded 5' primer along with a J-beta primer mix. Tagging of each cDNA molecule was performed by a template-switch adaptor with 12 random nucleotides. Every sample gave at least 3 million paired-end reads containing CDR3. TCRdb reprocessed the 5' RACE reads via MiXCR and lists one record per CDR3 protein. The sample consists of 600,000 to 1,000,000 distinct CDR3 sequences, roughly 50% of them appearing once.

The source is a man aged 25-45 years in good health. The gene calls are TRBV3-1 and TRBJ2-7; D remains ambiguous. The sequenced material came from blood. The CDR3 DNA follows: TGTGCCAGCAGCCAAGCAGGCTACGAGCAGTACTTC. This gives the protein CASSQAGYEQYF.